This T cell receptor beta chain was sequenced for a study of blood T cell repertoires in COVID-19. Looking at the study overall: Collection of acute and convalescent COVID-19 samples took place in the United States, Italy and Spain. T cells, B-cell-depleted T cells, or PBMCs provided the cDNA or gDNA that served as material.

A single count supports this clone. Germline V gene data show CDR1 as SGHDT and CDR2 as YYEEEE. The CDR3 is made up of 16 amino acids. Unmatched junction bases numbered 13, after V lost 5 bases and J lost 10 bases. In the authors' methods: Estimates of nucleated cell counts were drawn from the amplification of reference gene primers. The protocol was immunoSEQ multiplex PCR, while the TCRdb copy is restricted to in-frame clones and leaves out a portion. The V and J calls and the clone size are those of that table, but D and trimming were determined from the DNA. This table has 170,000 or so clones, approximately 86% appearing once.

The receptor was isolated from a man aged 35 to 55 with active or convalescent COVID-19. Sequenced material: peripheral blood. This chain connects TRBV5-6 to TRBJ1-4, with 11 bases aligning to TRBD1. CDR3 loop: CASSLPGQGVPGKLFF. The CDR3 DNA follows: TGTGCCAGCAGTTTACCGGGACAGGGGGTGCCCGGAAAACTGTTTTTT.